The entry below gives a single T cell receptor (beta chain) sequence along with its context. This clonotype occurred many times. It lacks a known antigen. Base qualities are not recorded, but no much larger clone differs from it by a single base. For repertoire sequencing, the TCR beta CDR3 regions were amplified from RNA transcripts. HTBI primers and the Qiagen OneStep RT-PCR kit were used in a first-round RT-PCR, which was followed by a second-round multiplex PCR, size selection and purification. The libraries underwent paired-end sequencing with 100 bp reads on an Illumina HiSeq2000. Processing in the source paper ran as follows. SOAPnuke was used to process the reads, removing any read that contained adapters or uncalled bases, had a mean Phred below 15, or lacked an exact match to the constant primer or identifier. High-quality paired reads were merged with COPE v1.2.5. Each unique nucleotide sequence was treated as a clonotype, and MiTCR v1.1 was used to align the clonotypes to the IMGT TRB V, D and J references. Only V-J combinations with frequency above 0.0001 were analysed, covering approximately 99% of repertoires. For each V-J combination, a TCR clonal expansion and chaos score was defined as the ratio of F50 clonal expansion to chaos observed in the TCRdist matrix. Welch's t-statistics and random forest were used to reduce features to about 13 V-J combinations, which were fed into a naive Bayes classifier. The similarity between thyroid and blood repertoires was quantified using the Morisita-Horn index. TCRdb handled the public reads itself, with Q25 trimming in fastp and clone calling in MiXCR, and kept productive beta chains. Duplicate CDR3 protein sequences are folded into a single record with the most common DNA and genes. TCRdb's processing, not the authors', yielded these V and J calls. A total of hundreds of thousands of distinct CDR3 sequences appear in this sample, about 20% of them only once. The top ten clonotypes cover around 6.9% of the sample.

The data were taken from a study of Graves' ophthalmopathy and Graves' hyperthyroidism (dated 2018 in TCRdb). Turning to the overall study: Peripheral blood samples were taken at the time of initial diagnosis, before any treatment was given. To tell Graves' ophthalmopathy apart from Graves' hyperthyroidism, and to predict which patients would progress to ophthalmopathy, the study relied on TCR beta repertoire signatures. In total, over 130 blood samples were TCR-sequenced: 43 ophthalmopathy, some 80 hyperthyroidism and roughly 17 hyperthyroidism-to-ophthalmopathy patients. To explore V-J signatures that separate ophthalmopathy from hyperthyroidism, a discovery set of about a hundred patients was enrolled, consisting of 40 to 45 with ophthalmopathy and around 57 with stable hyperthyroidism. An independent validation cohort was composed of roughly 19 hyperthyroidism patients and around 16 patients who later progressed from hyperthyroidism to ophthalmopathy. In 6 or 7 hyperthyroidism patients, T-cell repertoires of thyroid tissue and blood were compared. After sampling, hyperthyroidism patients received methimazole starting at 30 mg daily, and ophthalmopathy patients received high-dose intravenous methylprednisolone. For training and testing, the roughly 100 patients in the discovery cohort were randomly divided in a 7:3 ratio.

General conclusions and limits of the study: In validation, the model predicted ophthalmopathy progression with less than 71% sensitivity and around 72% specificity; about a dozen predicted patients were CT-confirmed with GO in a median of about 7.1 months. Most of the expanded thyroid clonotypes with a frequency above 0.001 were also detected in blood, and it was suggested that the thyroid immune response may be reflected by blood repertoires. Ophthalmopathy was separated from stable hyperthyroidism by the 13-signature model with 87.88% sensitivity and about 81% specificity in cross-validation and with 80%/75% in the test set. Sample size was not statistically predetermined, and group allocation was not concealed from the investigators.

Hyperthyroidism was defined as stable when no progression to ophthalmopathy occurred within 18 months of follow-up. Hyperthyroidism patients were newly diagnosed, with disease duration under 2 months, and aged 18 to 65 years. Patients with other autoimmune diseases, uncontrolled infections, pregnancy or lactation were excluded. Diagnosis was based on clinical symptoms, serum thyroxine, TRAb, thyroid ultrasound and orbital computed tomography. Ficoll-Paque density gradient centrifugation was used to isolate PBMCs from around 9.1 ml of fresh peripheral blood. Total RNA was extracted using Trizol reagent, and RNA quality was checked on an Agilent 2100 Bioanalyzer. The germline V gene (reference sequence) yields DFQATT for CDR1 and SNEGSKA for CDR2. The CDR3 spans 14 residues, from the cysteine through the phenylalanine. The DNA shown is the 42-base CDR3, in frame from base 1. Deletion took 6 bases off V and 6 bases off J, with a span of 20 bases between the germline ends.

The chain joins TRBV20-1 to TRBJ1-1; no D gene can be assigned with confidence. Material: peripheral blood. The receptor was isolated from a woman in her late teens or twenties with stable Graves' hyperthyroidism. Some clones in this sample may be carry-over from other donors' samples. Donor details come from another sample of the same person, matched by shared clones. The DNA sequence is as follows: TGCAGTGCCCCCACGTCGGGGTCAGCCGCTGAAGCTTTCTTT. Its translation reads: CSAPTSGSAAEAFF.